Each of the 10 T cell receptor beta chains below was sequenced from the same sample in a study of blood T cell repertoires in COVID-19. Profiling relied on immunoSEQ multiplex PCR, and the TCRdb table lists in-frame clones only, not all of them. The data hold over 75,000 clones, with less than 90% observed a single time. The sequencing input was peripheral blood. The origin of the receptors is a human donor in a cohort sampled during active COVID-19.

The table lists this clone with a count of one. This chain connects TRBV5-1 to TRBJ2-7; 8 bases fit TRBD1. The germline CDR1 and CDR2 sequences are SGHRS and YFSETQ. The CDR3 consists of 15 residues. With 0 bases clipped from V and 5 bases from J, the junction kept 7 bases outside the gene matches. CDR3 sequence reads: CASSLAGQGAHEQYF. The CDR3, as DNA: TGCGCCAGCAGCTTGGCCGGTCAGGGGGCCCACGAGCAGTACTTC.

This chain uses TRBV7-2 with TRBJ1-1, with D maybe TRBD1 (5 bases). Germline V gene lookup returns CDR1 SGHTA and CDR2 FQGNSA. Trimming stripped 4 bases from V and 4 bases from J, with 10 bases between. The CDR3 sequence is 13 residues long. The chain's CDR3 is CASSSSGATEAFF. In DNA, the CDR3 is TGTGCCAGCAGCTCTAGTGGGGCCACTGAAGCTTTCTTT.

In DNA, the CDR3 is TGTGCCAGCGGCCCCTCTTATTCACCCCTCCACTTT. Its protein is CASGPSYSPLHF. The rearrangement joins TRBV28 to TRBJ1-6, with no clear D. CDR1 and CDR2 from the germline V gene are MDHEN and SYDVKM. Trimming removed 8 bases from V and 8 bases from J, with 10 bases in between. CDR3 length: 12 amino acids.

The chain is built from TRBV4-3 and TRBJ2-6, with D perhaps TRBD2 (6 bases). Per the germline V gene, CDR1 is LGHNA and CDR2 is YSLEER. This CDR3 spans 17 amino acids. Trimming cost V 2 bases and J 0 bases, with 11 bases left between them. CDR3 sequence reads: CASSQFLGSSGANVLTF. The CDR3 nucleotides read TGCGCCAGCAGCCAATTCCTCGGGAGCTCTGGGGCCAACGTCCTGACTTTC.

V and J are TRBV10-3 and TRBJ1-6; 7 bases match TRBD1. After removal of 8 bases from V and 10 bases from J, the junction contained 14 bases not matched to a gene. The germline gives CDR1 ENHRY, CDR2 SYGVKD. The CDR3 runs to 15 residues. CDR3 sequence: CAISSGTASPSPLHF. CDR3 bases: TGTGCCATCTCCTCGGGGACAGCCTCTCCCTCACCCCTCCACTTT.

The chain links TRBV29-1 to TRBJ1-4; D is unclear. This CDR3 spans 13 amino acids. Trimming took off 7 bases at V and 5 bases at J, with 14 bases between the two ends. Germline CDR1 is SQVTM and CDR2 is ANQGSEA. The CDR3, as DNA: TGCAGCGCCGCGGGCCAGAGGAATGAAAAACTGTTTTTT. This encodes CSAAGQRNEKLFF.

J is TRBJ2-7 and V is TRBV29-1; TRBD2 matches at 14 bases. Unmatched junction bases numbered 6, after V lost 6 bases and J lost 5 bases. This CDR3 contains 14 residues. Germline V gives CDR1 SQVTM, CDR2 ANQGSEA. CDR3 sequence: CSVRTSGGSHEQYF. The CDR3, as DNA: TGCAGCGTGCGGACTAGCGGGGGGAGTCACGAGCAGTACTTC.

The rearrangement joins TRBV6-6 to TRBJ1-6; TRBD1 aligns across 10 bases. CDR3 length equals 16 residues. Trimming took 2 bases from V and 5 from J; bases not matched to a gene: 3. Germline V gene sequence: CDR1 MNHNY, CDR2 SVGAGI (reference sequence). CDR3 region: CASSYPGTGDNSPLHF. As DNA, the CDR3 is TGTGCCAGCAGTTACCCCGGGACAGGGGATAATTCACCCCTCCACTTT.

This clone was seen a handful of times. The rearrangement uses TRBV19 and TRBJ1-1; 8 nucleotides match TRBD1. This CDR3 has 15 amino acids. Germline CDR1 is LNHDA and CDR2 is SQIVND (reference sequence). Trimming took 3 bases from V and 0 from J; bases not matched to a gene: 3. This CDR3 is CASSITTGVNTEAFF. The CDR3, as DNA: TGTGCCAGTAGTATCACGACAGGGGTGAACACTGAAGCTTTCTTT.

This chain uses TRBV24-1 with TRBJ2-1, with 13 bases aligning to TRBD2. With 4 bases clipped from V and 9 bases from J, the junction kept 11 bases outside the gene matches. Germline V gene lookup returns CDR1 KGHDR and CDR2 SFDVKD. The length of the CDR3 is 17 residues. CDR3 coding DNA: TGTGCCACCAGTGACCGTCGGACTAGCGGGAGTCGGGTTGAGCAGTTCTTC. It yields the protein CATSDRRTSGSRVEQFF.